These 23 T cell receptor beta chains were all obtained from the same sample, sequenced in a study of response to subunit inactivated influenza vaccine. In TCRdb, the RT-PCR reads were re-called with MiXCR into one record per CDR3 protein. The sample has hundreds of thousands of distinct CDR3 sequences, approximately 11% seen once; the top ten hold roughly 11%. In addition, the sample was reused for a study of T cells expressing NK-cell markers. That report adds: 5'RACE template switching built TCR beta cDNA with unique molecular identifiers.

The sequences come from PBMCs from blood, collected on the day of vaccination. Every receptor here comes from a man over 45 who received an inactivated influenza vaccine.

The genes are TRBV12-3 or TRBV12-4 and TRBJ2-3, with D perhaps matching TRBD1 or TRBD2 (5 bases each). The CDR3 spans 15 residues. V was cut by 5 bases and J by 4 bases, with 16 bases left in between. For the CDR3, the DNA is TGTGCCAGCAGTCCCCGTCGGGGCGTTTCAGATACGCAGTATTTT. Translated, it gives CASSPRRGVSDTQYF.

The V call is TRBV11-2, the J call TRBJ2-2; TRBD2 matches 7 bases. V shed 2 bases, J shed 2 bases, and the junction held 5 bases outside the gene matches. There are 16 residues in the CDR3. Germline loops: CDR1 SGHAT, CDR2 FQNNGV. The CDR3, as DNA: TGTGCCAGCAGCTTAAGGGGAGGGACCAACACCGGGGAGCTGTTTTTT. It encodes CASSLRGGTNTGELFF.

DNA of the CDR3: TGCGCCAGCAGCAGCGGGACAGGGCCTAACGAGCAGTACTTC. It encodes CASSSGTGPNEQYF. V and J are TRBV5-1 and TRBJ2-7; 9 bases map to TRBD1. The ends lost 4 bases at V and 5 bases at J; junction bases unmatched: 7. The CDR3 consists of 14 residues. From germline, CDR1 is SGHRS and CDR2 YFSETQ.

This clonotype was seen many times. The chain uses TRBV28 and TRBJ2-3; TRBD2 agrees at 8 bases. V dropped 0 bases and J dropped 1; count of bases not matched to a gene: 0. CDR3 length: 15 amino acids. In germline, CDR1 is MDHEN, CDR2 SYDVKM. The CDR3 nucleotides read TGTGCCAGCAGTTTATGGACTAGCGGCACAGATACGCAGTATTTT. Protein sequence: CASSLWTSGTDTQYF.

This clonotype was found once. V is TRBV10-3 and J is TRBJ2-5; 11 bases match TRBD1. The V gene end was trimmed by 5 bases and the J gene end by 3 bases; junction bases not matched to a gene: 5. CDR1 and CDR2 from the germline V gene are ENHRY and SYGVKD. The CDR3 consists of 15 residues. The CDR3 here is CAISPRDRGEETQYF. CDR3 sequence (DNA): TGTGCCATCAGTCCCCGGGACAGGGGGGAAGAGACCCAGTACTTC.

The table lists this clonotype with a few counts. The chain links TRBV5-6 to TRBJ1-4, with D uncertain. From germline, CDR1 is SGHDT and CDR2 YYEEEE. Trimming shortened V by 0 bases and J by 5 bases, and 11 bases separated the two germline ends. This CDR3 spans 15 amino acids. CDR3 residues: CASSLVGAPNEKLFF. For the CDR3, the DNA is TGTGCCAGCAGCTTGGTCGGTGCGCCCAATGAAAAACTGTTTTTT.

In its sample, this clonotype was seen a few times. V and J are TRBV20-1 and TRBJ1-6; D not certain. The V gene's germline CDR1 is DFQATT and CDR2 SNEGSKA (reference sequence). CDR3 length: 13 residues. Trimming stripped 3 bases from V and 10 bases from J, with 13 bases between. CDR3 in DNA: TGCAGTGCTAGCCCGGGTCCGCAATCACCCCTCCACTTT. Encoded protein: CSASPGPQSPLHF.

This clonotype was counted ten times or more. The rearrangement uses TRBV7-9 and TRBJ2-7; D gene uncertain. This CDR3 contains 15 residues. Trimming removed 3 bases from V and 0 bases from J, with 12 bases in between. CDR1 is SEHNR, CDR2 FQNEAQ, per germline (reference sequence). The CDR3 DNA sequence: TGTGCCAGCAGCTTTGGAATGGGAAGCTCCTACGAGCAGTACTTC. Its translation is CASSFGMGSSYEQYF.

A few counts support this clonotype. The rearrangement links TRBV12-3 or TRBV12-4 to TRBJ1-2; 9 bases agree with TRBD1. The CDR3 is 15 residues long. Trimming removed 5 bases from V and 4 bases from J; junction bases left unmatched: 8. The CDR3 DNA reads as TGTGCCAGCAGTGTAGGACCGGGACAGGGCTATGGCTACACCTTC. Protein product: CASSVGPGQGYGYTF.

This clonotype was found a few times. This chain links TRBV12-3 or TRBV12-4 with TRBJ2-3, with D tentatively TRBD2 (5 bases). CDR3 length equals 14 residues. V was clipped by 1 base and J by 6 bases, with 11 bases between them. The CDR3 protein is CASSLEASRDTQYF. DNA for the CDR3: TGTGCCAGCAGTTTAGAGGCTAGCAGGGATACGCAGTATTTT.

The V gene is TRBV6-5, the J gene TRBJ2-6; tentatively, D is TRBD1 (7 bases). The germline V and J ends were trimmed by 2 bases and 0 bases, with 11 bases remaining between them. CDR1 and CDR2 from the germline V gene are MNHEY and SVGAGI. CDR3 length: 17 residues. Written as DNA, the CDR3 is TGTGCCAGCAGTTACCAGGGGGGTATCTCTGGGGCCAACGTCCTGACTTTC. This translates into CASSYQGGISGANVLTF.

V gene TRBV25-1 combines with J gene TRBJ2-5; D assignment may be TRBD1 or TRBD2 (5 bases each). The CDR3 has 14 amino acids. Trimming stripped 6 bases from V and 5 bases from J, with 16 bases between. Germline CDR1 is MGHDK and CDR2 is SYGVNS. DNA of the CDR3: TGTGCCAGCAGGGACGTTGGGGGTCCTGAGACCCAGTACTTC. This sequence encodes CASRDVGGPETQYF.

This clonotype was seen only a few times. The CDR3 DNA sequence: TGTGCCAGCAGCTCCCTGGGGGAAAAACTGTTTTTT. This gives the protein CASSSLGEKLFF. V usage is TRBV3-1 and J usage is TRBJ1-4; no reliable D call. CDR3 length: 12 amino acids. Trimming took 5 bases from V and 8 from J, leaving 9 bases between them. Germline V gene lookup returns CDR1 LGHDT and CDR2 YNNKEL (reference sequence).

The CDR3 here is CASSQGFEQFF. CDR3 nucleotide sequence: TGTGCCAGCAGCCAAGGGTTTGAGCAGTTCTTC. The chain employs TRBV3-1 and TRBJ2-1; D gene ambiguous. The germline CDR1 and CDR2 sequences are LGHDT and YNNKEL (reference sequence). Trimming removed 1 base from V and 9 bases from J, with 4 bases in between. The length of the CDR3 is 11 residues.

J is TRBJ2-3 and V is TRBV5-1, with a weak D call TRBD1 (6 bases). Trimming took off 0 bases at V and 3 bases at J, with 14 bases between the two ends. The V gene's germline CDR1 is SGHRS and CDR2 YFSETQ. The CDR3 sequence is 16 residues long. For the CDR3, the DNA is TGCGCCAGCAGCTTGGCCGGGCAGGGGTCAACAGATACGCAGTATTTT. Its protein is CASSLAGQGSTDTQYF. Together with reference TRBV5-1 and TRBJ2-3, the CDR3 gives the full variable domain: KAGVTQTPRYLIKTRGQQVTLSCSPISGHRSVSWYQQTPGQGLQFLFEYFSETQRNKGNFPGRFSGRQFSNSRSEMNVSTLELGDSALYLCASSLAGQGSTDTQYFGPGTRLTVL.

This clonotype was found a few times. The chain employs TRBV12-3 or TRBV12-4 and TRBJ2-1, with 9 bases that match TRBD1. The ends lost 4 bases at V and 4 bases at J; junction bases unmatched: 5. The CDR3 totals 15 residues. CDR3: CASSSRDRAYNEQFF. The CDR3 nucleotides read TGTGCCAGCAGTTCTCGGGACAGGGCATACAATGAGCAGTTCTTC.

The chain employs TRBV20-1 and TRBJ2-2, with 9 positions matching TRBD1. There are 14 residues in the CDR3. The trim removed 0 bases at V and 8 bases at J, leaving 4 bases unmatched. Germline lookup yields CDR1 DFQATT and CDR2 SNEGSKA (reference sequence). As DNA, the CDR3 is TGCAGTGCTAGAGATCGGACAGGGGCGGGGGAGCTGTTTTTT. This encodes CSARDRTGAGELFF.

The genes are TRBV25-1 and TRBJ2-7; D perhaps matches TRBD2 (6 bases). The V and J ends lost 1 base and 3 bases respectively, with 13 bases between them. Germline CDR1 and CDR2: MGHDK and SYGVNS. The CDR3 is 15 residues long. The CDR3 DNA sequence: TGTGCCAGCAGTGAATCGGTCAAGGGAGGCTACGAGCAGTACTTC. Amino acid sequence: CASSESVKGGYEQYF.

A few counts support this clonotype. The chain has TRBV3-1 and TRBJ1-6, with unresolved D. The V end was cut by 2 bases, the J end by 4 bases, with 24 bases between. CDR3 length equals 20 residues. Germline V lookup: CDR1 LGHDT, CDR2 YNNKEL (reference sequence). The DNA of the CDR3 is TGTGCCAGCAGCCAATTCTCCCGGATTATCGTAGAAGGGTATAATTCACCCCTCCACTTT. It specifies CASSQFSRIIVEGYNSPLHF.

This clonotype was counted a few times. This chain uses TRBV20-1 with TRBJ2-7, with D maybe TRBD2 (5 bases). Trimming removed 2 bases from V and 7 bases from J, with 15 bases in between. CDR1 and CDR2 (germline): DFQATT, SNEGSKA (reference sequence). The CDR3 spans 13 residues. CDR3 DNA: TGCAGTGCTAGATCCCCTACCGGGGAGGAGCAGTACTTC. Amino acids: CSARSPTGEEQYF.

This chain links TRBV2 with TRBJ2-2, with 11 bases that match TRBD2. CDR1 is SNHLY, CDR2 FYNNEI, per germline. V shed 7 bases and J 5 bases; nucleotides not matched to a gene: 3. CDR3 length equals 14 residues. CDR3 bases: TGTGCCAGCAAGAGACTAGCGGGAACCGGGGAGCTGTTTTTT. This sequence encodes CASKRLAGTGELFF.

The sample holds many counts of this clonotype. The chain employs TRBV20-1 and TRBJ2-7, with 9 bases that match TRBD1. CDR1 and CDR2 from the germline V gene are DFQATT and SNEGSKA (reference sequence). The CDR3 runs to 15 residues. Losses at the gene ends were 3 bases for V and 2 bases for J; bases not matched to a gene: 8. The CDR3 DNA follows: TGCAGTGCTAGTGAAGGGGACAGGGACCCCTACGAGCAGTACTTC. Protein: CSASEGDRDPYEQYF.

The J gene is TRBJ2-2, the V gene TRBV6-5; D ambiguous. Germline V gives CDR1 MNHEY, CDR2 SVGAGI. V dropped 0 bases and J dropped 5 bases, with 13 bases sitting between them. This CDR3 comprises 16 residues. CDR3 protein: CASSYSSGLGTGELFF. The CDR3 DNA reads TGTGCCAGCAGTTACTCCTCCGGCCTCGGGACCGGGGAGCTGTTTTTT.